What follows describes a single T cell receptor (beta chain). The V segment lost 10 bases and the J segment 8 bases; nucleotides outside the gene matches: 18. Germline lookup yields CDR1 MNHEY and CDR2 SVGAGI. The CDR3 runs to 15 residues. The entry originates in a study of cytomegalovirus exposure and HLA in healthy donors. This PCR relied on a set of 60 Vbeta primers and 13 Jbeta primers. Sequencing used immunoSEQ multiplex PCR; TCRdb keeps in-frame clones, though not all of them. The sample shows about 85,000 clones, approximately 80% of them seen only once. This sequence originates from a woman aged 45-60 years in good health and CMV-seropositive. The rearrangement links TRBV6-5 to TRBJ1-2; 8 bases line up with TRBD1. Sequencing used PBMCs. The CDR3 DNA reads TGTGCCACCTCCCGGGACAGGATTTTATTTGAAGGCTACACCTTC. It yields the protein CATSRDRILFEGYTF.